This T cell receptor (beta chain) was documented in a study of response to subunit inactivated influenza vaccine. Study-level results: The authors suggested that few new T cells are recruited per seasonal influenza vaccination.

The CDR3 loop spans 16 amino acids. Germline V CDR1 and CDR2: MDHEN, SYDVKM. The V end lost 3 bases, the J end lost 1 base, and 14 bases lay between the germline ends. On this clonotype itself: As yet, its antigen is unknown.

Using its own MiXCR run on the RT-PCR reads, TCRdb lists one record per CDR3 protein. Of over 650,000 distinct CDR3 sequences in the sample, about 18% were seen once. The rearrangement links TRBV28 to TRBJ2-3, with no clear D. The source was PBMCs from blood, collected less than 6 days after vaccination. This TCR was sampled from a middle-aged man who received an inactivated influenza vaccine. The CDR3 loop is CASSFVSWRGTDTQYF. CDR3 bases: TGTGCCAGCAGTTTCGTAAGTTGGCGTGGCACAGATACGCAGTATTTT.